These T cell receptor beta chains were read from a single sample in a study of T cells in Graves' hyperthyroidism and ophthalmopathy. TCRdb reprocessed the multiplex PCR reads with MiXCR, giving one entry per CDR3 protein. The repertoire consists of under 650,000 distinct CDR3 sequences, with around 15% occurring once and the leading ten covering less than 4.5%. Sequencing was performed on blood. Receptor source: a woman aged 25-40 years with Graves' hyperthyroidism. Both conserved end residues are part of each CDR3. Fields, in order: J gene, V gene, clone size, D gene, CDR3 protein, CDR3 DNA. The D gene is left open where the match is weak. Rows give clone size only sometimes, using once, few, many, or a class for an expanded clone.

>TRBJ2-1|TRBV29-1|many|NA
CSALGAPPYNEQFF
TGCAGCGCTCTCGGGGCTCCGCCGTACAATGAGCAGTTCTTC
>TRBJ2-7|TRBV20-1|many|TRBD1
CSATNRGRPYEQYF
TGCAGTGCTACAAACAGGGGGAGGCCCTACGAGCAGTACTTC
>TRBJ1-1|TRBV15|many|NA
CASLGRRNTEAFF
TGTGCCTCACTGGGACGTAGGAACACTGAAGCTTTCTTT
>TRBJ1-4|TRBV9|NA|NA
CASSDLVWAGQEKLFF
TGTGCCAGCAGCGACCTAGTCTGGGCGGGCCAGGAAAAACTGTTTTTT
>TRBJ2-1|TRBV6-2/TRBV6-3|NA|NA
CASSRERTGSGPYNEQFF
TGTGCCAGCTCACGCGAAAGAACAGGATCGGGACCCTACAATGAGCAGTTCTTC
>TRBJ1-2|TRBV30|NA|TRBD1
CAWSALLRGQGSNGYTF
TGTGCCTGGAGTGCACTACTCCGGGGACAGGGGTCAAATGGCTACACCTTC
>TRBJ1-6|TRBV3-1|NA|NA
CASSQGGGVPLHF
TGTGCCAGCAGCCAAGGAGGTGGGGTACCCCTCCACTTT
>TRBJ1-2|TRBV30|many|NA
CAWSIYRVMAGYTF
TGTGCCTGGAGTATCTACAGGGTGATGGCTGGCTACACCTTC
>TRBJ2-7|TRBV18|few|NA
CASSPPMDTYEQYF
TGTGCCAGCTCACCACCGATGGACACCTACGAGCAGTACTTC
>TRBJ2-7|TRBV27|many|TRBD1
CASSLGTAYEQYF
TGTGCCAGCAGCCTCGGGACAGCCTACGAGCAGTACTTC
>TRBJ2-7|TRBV11-2|many|NA
CASRPGRGDGKSYEQYF
TGTGCCAGCAGACCCGGCCGCGGGGACGGGAAATCCTACGAGCAGTACTTC
>TRBJ2-2|TRBV5-6|many|TRBD1
CASTGTGDTGELFF
TGTGCCAGCACCGGGACAGGGGACACCGGGGAGCTGTTTTTT
>TRBJ2-7|TRBV6-5|NA|NA
CASSSLKYDEQYF
TGTGCCAGCAGTTCCCTCAAGTATGACGAGCAGTACTTC
>TRBJ2-2|TRBV19|NA|TRBD1
CASSPGGGTGELFF
TGTGCCAGTAGTCCAGGGGGCGGCACCGGGGAGCTGTTTTTT
>TRBJ1-2|TRBV30|many|NA
CAWSSGTYVDGYTF
TGTGCCTGGAGTTCCGGGACCTACGTAGATGGCTACACCTTC
>TRBJ2-5|TRBV4-2|few|NA
CASSQTGKRDQWETQYF
TGTGCCAGCAGCCAGACAGGGAAGCGGGACCAGTGGGAGACCCAGTACTTC
>TRBJ2-1|TRBV10-2|many|TRBD2
CASSFGASGSLENEQFF
TGCGCCAGCAGCTTCGGGGCTAGCGGGAGTTTGGAGAATGAGCAGTTCTTC
>TRBJ1-5|TRBV27|many|NA
CASRNRPNQPQHF
TGTGCCAGCAGGAACAGACCCAATCAGCCCCAGCATTTT
>TRBJ1-4|TRBV19|NA|TRBD1
CASSPRPGQNEKLFF
TGTGCCAGTAGTCCTCGTCCGGGACAGAATGAAAAACTGTTTTTT
>TRBJ2-7|TRBV7-8|NA|NA
CASSSTRVSYEQYF
TGTGCCAGCAGCTCCACTCGGGTCTCCTACGAGCAGTACTTC
>TRBJ2-7|TRBV10-3|many|TRBD1
CAIRAGDRGLYEQYF
TGTGCCATCCGCGCCGGGGACAGGGGGCTCTACGAGCAGTACTTC
>TRBJ1-2|TRBV3-1|few|NA
CASSHEGGNGYTF
TGTGCCAGCAGCCACGAGGGGGGCAATGGCTACACCTTC
>TRBJ1-1|TRBV18|many|NA
CASSGGPQMNTEAFF
TGTGCCAGCTCAGGGGGCCCCCAAATGAACACTGAAGCTTTCTTT
>TRBJ2-3|TRBV7-2|many|NA
CASSKSRGGSDTQYF
TGTGCCAGCAGCAAATCTAGGGGGGGCAGCGATACGCAGTATTTT
>TRBJ1-2|TRBV24-1|NA|NA
CATSDHDTDGYTF
TGTGCCACCAGTGATCACGACACCGATGGCTACACCTTC
>TRBJ1-5|TRBV4-3|once|NA
CASSQDRARYSNQPQHF
TGCGCCAGCAGCCAAGATAGGGCACGATATAGCAATCAGCCCCAGCATTTT
>TRBJ1-6|TRBV6-2/TRBV6-3|few|NA
CAGHQGGSYNSPLHF
TGTGCCGGCCATCAGGGCGGCTCCTATAATTCACCCCTCCACTTT
>TRBJ2-7|TRBV4-1|few|NA
CASSQGQASYEQYF
TGCGCCAGCAGCCAAGGACAGGCGTCCTACGAGCAGTACTTC
>TRBJ2-7|TRBV11-2|NA|NA
CASSQEVGYEQYF
TGCGCCAGCAGCCAAGAAGTCGGGTACGAGCAGTACTTC
>TRBJ2-1|TRBV30|few|TRBD2
CAWSIAGGVYNEQFF
TGTGCCTGGAGTATAGCGGGAGGGGTCTACAATGAGCAGTTCTTC
>TRBJ2-1|TRBV30|many|TRBD2
CAWASGRAIDEQFF
TGTGCCTGGGCTAGCGGGAGGGCCATCGATGAGCAGTTCTTC
>TRBJ2-1|TRBV7-2|many|NA
CASSPKGPNTFYNEQFF
TGTGCCAGCAGTCCAAAGGGGCCCAACACTTTCTACAATGAGCAGTTCTTC
>TRBJ2-7|TRBV29-1|few|TRBD1
CSGTGTGSYEQYF
TGCAGCGGGACAGGGACAGGGTCGTACGAGCAGTACTTC
>TRBJ2-2|TRBV7-9|few|TRBD2
CASSWGTRGSNTGELFF
TGTGCCAGCAGCTGGGGGACTAGGGGCTCGAACACCGGGGAGCTGTTTTTT
>TRBJ2-3|TRBV11-2|many|NA
CASSGVELPGASTDTQYF
TGTGCCAGCAGCGGAGTCGAACTTCCGGGGGCTAGCACAGATACGCAGTATTTT
>TRBJ1-1|TRBV7-2|many|NA
CASSLRVSNTEAFF
TGTGCCAGCAGCTTGAGGGTCTCGAACACTGAAGCTTTCTTT
>TRBJ2-2|TRBV28|NA|NA
CASGWDTGELFF
TGTGCCAGCGGTTGGGATACCGGGGAGCTGTTTTTT
>TRBJ1-5|TRBV19|few|NA
CASSAQGDNQPQHF
TGTGCCAGTAGTGCACAGGGAGACAATCAGCCCCAGCATTTT
>TRBJ2-1|TRBV5-6|many|NA
CASSQRLYSYNEQFF
TGTGCCAGCAGCCAGCGACTATACTCCTACAATGAGCAGTTCTTC
>TRBJ2-2|TRBV11-3|NA|NA
CASSSTLSAGELFF
TGTGCCAGCAGCTCAACCTTAAGCGCCGGGGAGCTGTTTTTT
>TRBJ2-1|TRBV30|many|TRBD2
CAWSVLAGVPHEQFF
TGTGCCTGGAGTGTACTGGCGGGAGTCCCCCATGAGCAGTTCTTC
>TRBJ2-2|TRBV5-5|NA|NA
CASSLGPGVGRNTGELFF
TGTGCCAGCAGCTTGGGTCCGGGAGTCGGAAGGAACACCGGGGAGCTGTTTTTT
>TRBJ1-6|TRBV2|NA|NA
CASSDGFTYNSPLHF
TGTGCCAGCAGTGACGGGTTCACCTATAATTCACCCCTCCACTTT
>TRBJ1-5|TRBV28|NA|NA
CASSLTGSIPHF
TGTGCCAGCAGTCTTACCGGGTCAATTCCACATTTT
>TRBJ2-1|TRBV11-3|few|TRBD2
CASSPGLALGNEQFF
TGTGCCAGCAGCCCGGGACTAGCGTTGGGGAATGAGCAGTTCTTC
>TRBJ1-1|TRBV14|NA|NA
CASSQVDSWNTEAFF
TGTGCCAGCAGCCAGGTCGACAGTTGGAACACTGAAGCTTTCTTT
>TRBJ2-2|TRBV5-1|NA|TRBD2
CASSRSGLGTSEAGELFF
TGCGCCAGCAGTCGTTCGGGTCTCGGGACTAGCGAGGCCGGGGAGCTGTTTTTT